This TCR beta chain was sequenced in a study of T-cell memory formation after mild COVID-19. Study in general: There were largely donor-specific TCR clusters. General study results and limits: SARS-CoV-2 specificity was not confirmed for second-wave clones peaking on day 37.

MiXCR, run by TCRdb on the 5' RACE reads, gives a single entry per CDR3 protein. The profile shows about 470,000 distinct CDR3 sequences, roughly 18% of them singletons. The germline V gene encodes CDR1 SGHRS and CDR2 YFSETQ. The CDR3 loop spans 15 amino acids. V dropped 0 bases and J dropped 6; count of bases not matched to a gene: 4. Concerning this clonotype: What it recognizes is unknown. Since the CDR3 does not end with the conserved phenylalanine or tryptophan, this likely comes from a read error.

This receptor was identified in an adult woman who had mild COVID-19 (a few samples of this study predate the infection). Cell type and time point are not known. Sequencing was done on a sample of PBMCs or a T cell subset sorted from them (not recorded which). The chain joins TRBV5-1 to TRBJ2-7; 12 nucleotides agree with TRBD2. CDR3: CASSLVLAGGREQYL. The CDR3 DNA reads as TGCGCCAGCAGCTTGGTTCTAGCGGGGGGGCGCGAGCAGTACTTA.